The 3 T cell receptor beta chains reported below all come from one sample, sequenced in a study of T cell repertoires in cytomegalovirus infection. A single record per CDR3 protein comes from TCRdb applying MiXCR to the reads. The sample gives roughly 720,000 distinct CDR3 sequences, roughly 36% of which show up once; roughly 2.8% is in the top ten. What was sequenced was PBMCs. These receptors were collected from a human donor in good health (CMV status not recorded). Some clones in this sample may be carry-over from other donors' samples.

Concerning this clonotype: An end of the junction differs from the germline gene, which may be a read error. In DNA, the CDR3 is TGTGACATCAGTGACGATGCCCAGAGCTCCTATAATTCACCCCTCCACTTT. It yields the protein CDISDDAQSSYNSPLHF. V is TRBV10-3 and J is TRBJ1-6; D is ambiguous. Germline V gene data show CDR1 as ENHRY and CDR2 as SYGVKD. The CDR3 contains 17 residues.

The gene calls are TRBV2 and TRBJ2-4, with D uncertain. This CDR3 comprises 16 residues. Trimming removed 5 bases from V and 0 bases from J, with 14 bases in between. Germline V gene data show CDR1 as SNHLY and CDR2 as FYNNEI. The CDR3 sequence: CASSPQGAIAKNIQYF. CDR3 DNA: TGTGCCAGCAGTCCCCAAGGAGCTATAGCCAAAAACATTCAGTACTTC.

This chain connects TRBV27 to TRBJ1-2; D not certain. The germline gives CDR1 MNHEY, CDR2 SMNVEV (reference sequence). The CDR3 loop spans 12 amino acids. V was clipped by 4 bases and J by 5 bases, with 8 bases between them. In nucleotides, the CDR3 is TGTGCCAGCAGTTCGAACGGTTATGGCTACACCTTC. Protein: CASSSNGYGYTF.